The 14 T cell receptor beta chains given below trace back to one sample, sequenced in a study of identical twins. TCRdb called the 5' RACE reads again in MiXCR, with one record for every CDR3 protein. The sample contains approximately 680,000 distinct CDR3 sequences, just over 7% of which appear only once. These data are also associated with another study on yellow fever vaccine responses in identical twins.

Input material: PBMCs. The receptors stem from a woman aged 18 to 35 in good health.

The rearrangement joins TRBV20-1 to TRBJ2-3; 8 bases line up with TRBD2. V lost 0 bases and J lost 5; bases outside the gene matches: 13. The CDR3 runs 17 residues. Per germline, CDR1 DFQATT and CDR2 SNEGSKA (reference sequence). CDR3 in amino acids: CSARDRRAGAPQDTQYF. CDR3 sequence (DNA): TGCAGTGCTAGAGATCGTAGAGCGGGAGCTCCACAAGATACGCAGTATTTT.

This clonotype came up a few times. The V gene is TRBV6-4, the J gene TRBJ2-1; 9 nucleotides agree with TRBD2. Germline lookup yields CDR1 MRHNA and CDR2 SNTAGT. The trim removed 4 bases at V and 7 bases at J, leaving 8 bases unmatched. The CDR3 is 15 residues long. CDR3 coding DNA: TGTGCCAGCAGTGTCCATAGCGGGAGTGGGAATGAGCAGTTCTTC. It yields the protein CASSVHSGSGNEQFF.

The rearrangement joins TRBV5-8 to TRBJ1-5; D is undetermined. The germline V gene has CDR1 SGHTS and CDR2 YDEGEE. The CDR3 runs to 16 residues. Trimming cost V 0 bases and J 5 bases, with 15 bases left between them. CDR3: CASSLVKGRVDQPQHF. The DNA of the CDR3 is TGTGCCAGCAGCTTGGTGAAGGGTCGCGTGGATCAGCCCCAGCATTTT.

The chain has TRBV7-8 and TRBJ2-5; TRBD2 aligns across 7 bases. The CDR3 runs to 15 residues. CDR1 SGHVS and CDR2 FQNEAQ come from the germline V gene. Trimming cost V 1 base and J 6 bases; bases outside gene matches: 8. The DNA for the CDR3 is TGTGCCAGCAGCTTAGATGGGGGGGTCGTCAAGACCCAGTACTTC. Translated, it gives CASSLDGGVVKTQYF.

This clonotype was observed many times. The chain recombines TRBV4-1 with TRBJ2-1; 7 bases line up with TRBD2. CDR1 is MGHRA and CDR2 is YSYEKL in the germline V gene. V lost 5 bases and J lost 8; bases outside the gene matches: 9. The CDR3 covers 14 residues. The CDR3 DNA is TGCGCCAGCAGCTATTCCTGGGGGGGGGATGAGCAGTTCTTC. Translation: CASSYSWGGDEQFF.

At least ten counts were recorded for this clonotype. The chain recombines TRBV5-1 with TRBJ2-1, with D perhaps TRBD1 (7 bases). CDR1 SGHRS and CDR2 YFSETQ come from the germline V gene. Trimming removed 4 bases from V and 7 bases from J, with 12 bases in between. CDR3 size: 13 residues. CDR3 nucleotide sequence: TGCGCCAGCAGCCGCAGGGGGGATAATGAGCAGTTCTTC. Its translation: CASSRRGDNEQFF.

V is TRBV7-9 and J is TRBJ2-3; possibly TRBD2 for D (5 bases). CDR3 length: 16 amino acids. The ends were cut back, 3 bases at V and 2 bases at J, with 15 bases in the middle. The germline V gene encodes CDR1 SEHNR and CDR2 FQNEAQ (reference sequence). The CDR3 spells CASSFRGLEDTDTQYF. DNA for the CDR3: TGTGCCAGCAGCTTCCGCGGGTTAGAGGACACAGATACGCAGTATTTT.

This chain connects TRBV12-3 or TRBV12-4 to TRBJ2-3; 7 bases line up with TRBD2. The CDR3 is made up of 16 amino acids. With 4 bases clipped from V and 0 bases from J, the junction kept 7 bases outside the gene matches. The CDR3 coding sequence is TGTGCCAGCAGTTCCAATCCTAGCGGAAGCACAGATACGCAGTATTTT. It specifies CASSSNPSGSTDTQYF.

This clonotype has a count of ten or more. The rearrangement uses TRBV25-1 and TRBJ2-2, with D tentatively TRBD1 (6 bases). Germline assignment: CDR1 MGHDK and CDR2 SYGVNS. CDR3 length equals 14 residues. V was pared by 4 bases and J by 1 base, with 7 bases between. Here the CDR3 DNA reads TGTGCCAGCAGTGCGGACAGGAACACCGGGGAGCTGTTTTTT. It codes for CASSADRNTGELFF.

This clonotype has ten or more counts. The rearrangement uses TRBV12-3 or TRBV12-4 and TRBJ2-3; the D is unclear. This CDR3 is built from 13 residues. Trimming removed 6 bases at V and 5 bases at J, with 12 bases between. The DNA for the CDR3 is TGTGCCAGCAGCTCAGTTGCCCTAGATACGCAGTATTTT. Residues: CASSSVALDTQYF.

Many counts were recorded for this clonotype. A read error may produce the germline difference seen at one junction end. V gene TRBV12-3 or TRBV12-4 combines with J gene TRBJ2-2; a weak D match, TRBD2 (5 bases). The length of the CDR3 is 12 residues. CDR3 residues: CASSRGPGELFF. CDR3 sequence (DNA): TGTGCCAGCAGTCGAGGTCCCGGGGAACTGTTTTTT.

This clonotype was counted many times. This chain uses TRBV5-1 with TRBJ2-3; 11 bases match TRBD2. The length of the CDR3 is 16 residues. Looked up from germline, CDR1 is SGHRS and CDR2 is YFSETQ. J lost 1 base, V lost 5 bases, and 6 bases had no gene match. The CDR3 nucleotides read TGCGCCAGCAGGCAACTAGCGGGGGATCGCACAGATACGCAGTATTTT. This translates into CASRQLAGDRTDTQYF.

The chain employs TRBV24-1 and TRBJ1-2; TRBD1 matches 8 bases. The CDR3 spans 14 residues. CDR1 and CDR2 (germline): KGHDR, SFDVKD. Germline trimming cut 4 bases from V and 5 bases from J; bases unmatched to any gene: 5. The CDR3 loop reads CATSDRTGKYGYTF. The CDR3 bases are TGTGCCACCAGTGACAGGACAGGGAAATATGGCTACACCTTC.

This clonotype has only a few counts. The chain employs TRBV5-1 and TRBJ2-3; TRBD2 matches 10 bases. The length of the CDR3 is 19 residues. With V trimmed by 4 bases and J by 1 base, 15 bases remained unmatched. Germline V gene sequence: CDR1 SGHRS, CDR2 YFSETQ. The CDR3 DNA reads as TGCGCCAGCAGCCGAACCGGGACTAGCGCATACGGGGGCACAGATACGCAGTATTTT. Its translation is CASSRTGTSAYGGTDTQYF. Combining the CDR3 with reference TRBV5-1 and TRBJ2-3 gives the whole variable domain KAGVTQTPRYLIKTRGQQVTLSCSPISGHRSVSWYQQTPGQGLQFLFEYFSETQRNKGNFPGRFSGRQFSNSRSEMNVSTLELGDSALYLCASSRTGTSAYGGTDTQYFGPGTRLTVL.